The 2 T cell receptor beta chains given below trace back to one sample, sequenced in a study of blood T cell repertoires in COVID-19. Assay: immunoSEQ multiplex PCR; the TCRdb copy retains only in-frame clones and omits some. Of hundreds of thousands of clones listed, about 85% are singletons. Sequenced material: peripheral blood. The origin of the receptors is an elderly woman with active or convalescent COVID-19.

Regarding this clone: The sample has other DNA sequences that encode this CDR3 too. The chain combines TRBV7-2 with TRBJ1-6; 8 nucleotides match TRBD1. J was trimmed by 6 bases and V by 1 base; bases with no gene match: 2. In germline, CDR1 is SGHTA, CDR2 FQGNSA. The CDR3 sequence is 15 residues long. The CDR3 coding sequence is TGTGCCAGCAGCTTAGAAGGACAGGGTAATTCACCCCTCCACTTT. Protein product: CASSLEGQGNSPLHF.

V is TRBV24-1 and J is TRBJ2-2, with TRBD1 matching over 7 bases. CDR1 and CDR2 (germline): KGHDR, SFDVKD. This CDR3 is 17 amino acids long. The V gene end was trimmed by 4 bases and the J gene end by 0 bases; junction bases not matched to a gene: 7. CDR3 in DNA: TGTGCCACCAGTGACTATACAGGGGCCACGAACACCGGGGAGCTGTTTTTT. Translating gives CATSDYTGATNTGELFF.